This T cell receptor beta chain stems from a study of T cell responses to AZD1222 COVID-19 vaccine. About the study: Pooling was applied to second doses at about 4 or about 12 weeks. Study-wide results and limits: Nearly half of the spike-specific TCRs reportedly recognize variant regions that carry no mutations. Repertoires in all cases were sampled only once the peak T cell response had passed. Baseline serostatus was positive in only five to seven AZD1222 recipients.

TCRdb's table, derived via immunoSEQ multiplex PCR, lists solely in-frame clones and lacks some. The sample lists 150,000 to 200,000 clones; roughly 86% were seen once. Germline V gene lookup returns CDR1 SQVTM and CDR2 ANQGSEA. The CDR3 extends over 13 amino acids. V lost 1 base to trimming and J lost 1 base, with 6 bases between them. As regards this clone: Its antigen is not identified.

The source is an adult in good health. This chain links TRBV29-1 with TRBJ2-3; D might be TRBD1 or TRBD2, each matching 5 bases. Source: peripheral blood, taken on day 0 of AZD1222 vaccination. CDR3 region: CSVEVGGTDTQYF. The CDR3 nucleotides read TGCAGCGTTGAAGTGGGGGGCACAGATACGCAGTATTTT.